The rows below give T cell receptor beta chains drawn from one sample of a study of shared clonotypes between healthy human individuals. Generated by immunoSEQ multiplex PCR, the TCRdb table keeps only in-frame clones and is missing some. The table lists under 1,900,000 clones, 97% to 99% of them singletons. Source material: naive CD4+ T cells sorted from blood. The receptors derive from a man aged 30 to 39 in good health. Both conserved end residues are part of each CDR3. The order of the fields is clone size, D gene, V gene, J gene, CDR3 protein, CDR3 DNA. A D gene is named only where the DNA matches it firmly. Clone size is shown for a subset of rows, as once, few, many or a class of expanded clone.

.	.	TRBV7-3	TRBJ2-3	CASSLIPSGTDTQYF	TGTGCCAGCAGCTTAATTCCTAGCGGCACAGATACGCAGTATTTT
.	TRBD2	TRBV7-2	TRBJ2-7	CASSYGLAGAYEQYF	TGTGCCAGCAGCTACGGACTAGCGGGAGCCTACGAGCAGTACTTC
.	.	TRBV27	TRBJ2-5	CASSYRRQAPGVEDQETQYF	TGTGCCAGCAGTTACCGAAGACAGGCCCCGGGAGTGGAGGACCAAGAGACCCAGTACTTC
.	TRBD2	TRBV4-2	TRBJ2-7	CASSQRLAGVGYEQYF	TGTGCCAGCAGCCAAAGGCTAGCGGGAGTAGGTTACGAGCAGTACTTC
.	TRBD2	TRBV7-8	TRBJ2-7	CASTLQRGSYEQYF	TGTGCCAGCACCCTCCAACGCGGGAGTTACGAGCAGTACTTC
.	TRBD2	TRBV7-6	TRBJ2-5	CASSISGRETQYF	TGTGCCAGCAGCATAAGCGGGAGGGAGACCCAGTACTTC
.	.	TRBV4-3	TRBJ2-7	CASSQRGQEQYF	TGCGCCAGCAGCCAACGTGGACAGGAGCAGTACTTC
.	.	TRBV19	TRBJ1-1	CASSLRANTEAFF	TGTGCCAGTAGTCTCCGGGCGAACACTGAAGCTTTCTTT
.	TRBD2	TRBV23-1	TRBJ2-7	CASSQGLAGGPEYEQYF	TGCGCCAGCAGTCAGGGACTAGCGGGAGGGCCTGAATACGAGCAGTACTTC
once	.	TRBV29-1	TRBJ1-4	CSVAGSHNEKLFF	TGCAGCGTTGCAGGGTCTCATAATGAAAAACTGTTTTTT
.	.	TRBV6-1	TRBJ2-5	CASPVAGPKETQYF	TGTGCCAGCCCCGTGGCAGGGCCGAAAGAGACCCAGTACTTC
.	.	TRBV9	TRBJ1-2	CASTRDPRRDYGYTF	TGTGCCAGCACCCGGGACCCCCGGAGGGACTATGGCTACACCTTC
.	.	TRBV7-2	TRBJ2-1	CASSLSRANEQFF	TGTGCCAGCAGCTTGAGCCGGGCCAATGAGCAGTTCTTC
.	.	TRBV5-6	TRBJ1-5	CASSSWGQNQPQHF	TGTGCCAGCAGCTCCTGGGGGCAGAATCAGCCCCAGCATTTT
.	TRBD2	TRBV19	TRBJ2-3	CASSPRVAGVTDTQYF	TGTGCCAGTAGTCCGCGGGTAGCGGGCGTCACAGATACGCAGTATTTT
.	.	TRBV5-5	TRBJ2-5	CASSLLGWGQETQYF	TGTGCCAGCAGCTTACTAGGATGGGGTCAAGAGACCCAGTACTTC
.	.	TRBV9	TRBJ2-1	CASSVGQDSYNEQFF	TGTGCCAGCAGCGTAGGGCAGGACTCCTACAATGAGCAGTTCTTC
.	TRBD1	TRBV15	TRBJ1-1	CATSGIMGQKNTEAFF	TGTGCCACCAGCGGGATAATGGGACAGAAGAACACTGAAGCTTTCTTT
.	TRBD1	TRBV4-3	TRBJ2-3	CASSQVGGAADTQYF	TGCGCCAGCAGCCAAGTAGGGGGCGCGGCAGATACGCAGTATTTT
.	TRBD1	TRBV6-1	TRBJ2-7	CASTQPTGVSYEQYF	TGTGCCAGCACTCAACCGACAGGGGTGTCCTACGAGCAGTACTTC
.	TRBD2	TRBV4-3	TRBJ2-1	CASSQALGLGYNEQFF	TGCGCCAGCAGCCAAGCGCTGGGACTAGGTTACAATGAGCAGTTCTTC
once	.	TRBV28	TRBJ1-1	CASTFRLGNTEAFF	TGTGCCAGCACCTTTAGGTTGGGGAACACTGAAGCTTTCTTT
.	.	TRBV7-8	TRBJ1-3	CASSPRVGSGNTIYF	TGTGCCAGCAGCCCCCGAGTAGGCTCTGGAAACACCATATATTTT
.	.	TRBV25-1	TRBJ2-3	CASRELGTQYF	TGTGCCAGCAGGGAACTTGGTACGCAGTATTTT
.	TRBD1	TRBV7-3	TRBJ2-3	CASSFGTGRTDTQYF	TGTGCCAGCAGCTTTGGGACAGGGAGGACAGATACGCAGTATTTT
.	TRBD1	TRBV5-5	TRBJ2-3	CASSFDRTGGNTQYF	TGTGCCAGCAGCTTTGATAGGACAGGGGGTAATACGCAGTATTTT
.	TRBD1	TRBV15	TRBJ1-5	CATSSAGTGNQPQHF	TGTGCCACCAGCAGCGCTGGGACAGGGAATCAGCCCCAGCATTTT
once	TRBD2	TRBV4-3	TRBJ2-5	CASSQDPGGGETQYF	TGCGCCAGCAGCCAAGATCCGGGAGGTGGAGAGACCCAGTACTTC
.	.	TRBV4-3	TRBJ2-2	CASSQGPGGESYTGELFF	TGCGCCAGCAGCCAAGGCCCCGGGGGAGAGAGTTACACCGGGGAGCTGTTTTTT
.	TRBD2	TRBV5-6	TRBJ2-7	CASSSTGLDFMWEQYF	TGTGCCAGCAGCTCCACAGGACTAGACTTTATGTGGGAGCAGTACTTC
.	TRBD2	TRBV6-5	TRBJ2-7	CASSLLAGGTYEQYF	TGTGCCAGCAGCCTACTAGCGGGTGGGACCTACGAGCAGTACTTC
once	TRBD1	TRBV6-5	TRBJ2-3	CASSPRGRTDTQYF	TGTGCCAGCAGTCCCAGGGGGCGAACAGATACGCAGTATTTT
.	TRBD1	TRBV10-3	TRBJ1-1	CAISDSGQGGTEAFF	TGTGCCATCAGTGATAGCGGACAGGGAGGAACTGAAGCTTTCTTT
once	.	TRBV28	TRBJ1-2	CASSLSNTPNYGYTF	TGTGCCAGCAGTTTATCGAACACACCTAACTATGGCTACACCTTC
.	.	TRBV5-6	TRBJ2-1	CASSPPQSGTYNEQFF	TGTGCCAGCAGCCCACCCCAATCAGGGACTTACAATGAGCAGTTCTTC
.	.	TRBV11-2	TRBJ2-3	CASSSSSVSDTQYF	TGTGCCAGCAGCTCCTCTAGCGTGTCAGATACGCAGTATTTT
.	.	TRBV5-1	TRBJ1-1	CASRQDDTEAFF	TGCGCCAGCCGGCAGGACGACACTGAAGCTTTCTTT
.	.	TRBV9	TRBJ2-1	CASSVGTGSYNEQFF	TGTGCCAGCAGCGTAGGAACTGGATCCTACAATGAGCAGTTCTTC
.	.	TRBV27	TRBJ2-5	CASSRGLERRWETQYF	TGTGCCAGCAGCCGCGGATTGGAGCGGAGGTGGGAGACCCAGTACTTC
.	TRBD2	TRBV19	TRBJ2-7	CASTQREGSSYEQYF	TGTGCCAGTACTCAGCGGGAGGGGAGCTCCTACGAGCAGTACTTC